Following are 18 T cell receptor beta chains from one sample sequenced in a study of shared clonotypes between healthy human individuals (TCRdb year 2020). Libraries were built with the immunoSEQ multiplex PCR assay. Sourced from immuneACCESS, this table was stored by TCRdb with only in-frame sequences that have V and J called. A share of the clones is absent; for the studies checked, an unresolved V gene accounts for under half, and the remainder has no known explanation. This sample gives millions of clones in total; 85% to 95% of them show up just once. The ten most abundant clones make up more than 0.1% of the sample. The sequenced sample consisted of naive CD4+ T cells sorted from blood. Taken with the paper, the label for cell subset or site translates to: CD45RA+ positively selected. All receptors come from a man aged 18 to 29 in good health.

The chain joins TRBV7-2 to TRBJ2-7; 7 bases are a match to TRBD1. J lost 0 bases, V lost 10 bases, and 9 bases had no gene match. The germline V gene has CDR1 SGHTA and CDR2 FQGNSA. This CDR3 is 14 amino acids long. CDR3 sequence (DNA): TGTGCCAACCAGACCGGGACAGCCTCCTACGAGCAGTACTTC. Its translation: CANQTGTASYEQYF.

The J gene is TRBJ1-2, the V gene TRBV19, with a tentative D call TRBD1 (5 bases). The germline V gene has CDR1 LNHDA and CDR2 SQIVND (reference sequence). V lost 5 bases to trimming and J lost 4 bases, with 14 bases between them. This CDR3 is built from 14 residues. This chain's CDR3 is CASSPWGASYGYTF. The CDR3 DNA reads as TGTGCCAGTAGTCCCTGGGGCGCCTCCTATGGCTACACCTTC.

The chain links TRBV27 to TRBJ2-7, with 13 bases identical to TRBD2. Germline V gene sequence: CDR1 MNHEY, CDR2 SMNVEV (reference sequence). V shed 6 bases, J shed 9 bases, and the junction held 11 bases outside the gene matches. The length of the CDR3 is 15 residues. The CDR3 nucleotides read TGTGCCAGCAGCCCGACTAGCGGGAGGTCCCTAGTGCAGTACTTC. Its protein is CASSPTSGRSLVQYF.

Note on this clone: Other DNA sequences in the same sample also yield this CDR3. The chain is built from TRBV5-1 and TRBJ2-7, with a weak D call TRBD1 (5 bases). Trimming removed 1 base at V and 2 bases at J, with 10 bases between. This CDR3 has 14 residues. Germline CDR1 is SGHRS and CDR2 is YFSETQ. CDR3 coding DNA: TGCGCCAGCAGCTTGATAGACAGTACCTACGAGCAGTACTTC. Translation gives CASSLIDSTYEQYF.

This clone appeared once. This chain uses TRBV30 with TRBJ1-5, with D unclear. This CDR3 has 15 residues. The V gene lost 0 bases and the J gene lost 3 bases, with 12 bases spanning the gap. The germline V gene has CDR1 GTSNPN and CDR2 SVGIG (reference sequence). The CDR3, as DNA: TGTGCCTGGAGTGTACGGGGTCAGTACAATCAGCCCCAGCATTTT. This codes for CAWSVRGQYNQPQHF.

This chain connects TRBV5-5 to TRBJ2-7; no reliable D call. CDR1 and CDR2 from the germline V gene are SGHKS and YYEKEE (reference sequence). CDR3 length equals 13 residues. With 2 bases removed from V and 6 bases from J, the gap between germline ends came to 12 bases. CDR3 bases: TGTGCCAGCAGCTTTACACCTGTTGGCGAGCAGTACTTC. It yields the protein CASSFTPVGEQYF.

For this clone: The same CDR3 can be traced to other DNA sequences in this sample. This chain connects TRBV18 to TRBJ1-4, with D unresolved. Germline lookup yields CDR1 KGHSH and CDR2 LQKENI. The CDR3 has 15 residues. V lost 2 bases to trimming and J lost 0 bases, with 7 bases between them. CDR3 residues: CASSPRRATNEKLFF. The CDR3 nucleotides are TGTGCCAGCTCACCAAGAAGGGCAACTAATGAAAAACTGTTTTTT.

The rearrangement uses TRBV30 and TRBJ2-7; D perhaps matches TRBD2 (5 bases). The germline V and J ends were trimmed by 8 bases and 4 bases, with 24 bases remaining between them. Germline V gene sequence: CDR1 GTSNPN, CDR2 SVGIG (reference sequence). The CDR3 loop spans 15 amino acids. The CDR3: CARTKSGSSGYEQYF. The CDR3 region has the DNA TGTGCCCGGACCAAGTCGGGGTCTAGTGGGTACGAGCAGTACTTC.

Turning to this clone: This sample also contains other DNA sequences that code for the same CDR3. This chain uses TRBV5-1 with TRBJ2-7; D is perhaps TRBD1 or TRBD2 (5 bases each). V lost 0 bases and J 4 bases, leaving 11 bases between the germline ends. The CDR3 totals 14 residues. Per the germline V gene, CDR1 is SGHRS and CDR2 is YFSETQ. Written as DNA, the CDR3 is TGCGCCAGCAGCTTGGAAGGCAGGGAGTACGAGCAGTACTTC. This encodes CASSLEGREYEQYF.

The chain has TRBV10-3 and TRBJ1-3; no clear D gene. The CDR3 is 12 residues long. The ends were cut back, 7 bases at V and 3 bases at J, with 7 bases in the middle. Germline-derived CDR1 and CDR2 are ENHRY and SYGVKD. CDR3 in DNA: TGTGCCATCACCTCAGGTGGAAACACCATATATTTT. Amino acids: CAITSGGNTIYF.

This clone was picked up one time. This chain connects TRBV6-1 to TRBJ2-2, with D perhaps matching TRBD2 (7 bases). The germline gives CDR1 MNHNS, CDR2 SASEGT. There are 17 residues in the CDR3. Between the trimmed V and J ends, which lost 2 bases and 4 bases, there was a span of 17 bases. This CDR3 reads CASSELWGGLGTGELFF. CDR3 sequence (DNA): TGTGCCAGCAGTGAACTATGGGGGGGGCTGGGCACCGGGGAGCTGTTTTTT.

The CDR3 coding sequence is TGTGCCAGCAGTCCACCGGATCATTCCCAGGGGAGGTATTCAACTAATGAAAAACTGTTTTTT. Translating gives CASSPPDHSQGRYSTNEKLFF. The rearrangement links TRBV28 to TRBJ1-4; D is perhaps TRBD1 (6 bases). CDR1 MDHEN and CDR2 SYDVKM come from the germline V gene. V was cut by 5 bases and J by 0 bases, with 28 bases left in between. CDR3 size: 21 residues.

The rearrangement uses TRBV20-1 and TRBJ2-3, with TRBD2 as a possible D gene (5 bases). Trimming took off 5 bases at V and 6 bases at J, with 9 bases between the two ends. This CDR3 spans 11 amino acids. Germline CDR1 DFQATT, CDR2 SNEGSKA (reference sequence). The CDR3 region is CSAGGRDTQYF. The CDR3 bases are TGCAGTGCTGGAGGAAGGGATACGCAGTATTTT.

The rearrangement joins TRBV9 to TRBJ2-5; the D gene could be TRBD1 or TRBD2 (5 bases each). Per the germline V gene, CDR1 is SGDLS and CDR2 is YYNGEE. Trimming left V 7 bases short and J 5 bases short, with 15 bases between. The CDR3 runs to 13 residues. CDR3 loop: CASGQEGEETQYF. CDR3 coding DNA: TGTGCCAGCGGGCAGGAAGGGGAGGAGACCCAGTACTTC.

This clone was detected ten times or more. This chain connects TRBV5-1 to TRBJ1-1; no definite D call. Germline V gene sequence: CDR1 SGHRS, CDR2 YFSETQ. V gave up 4 bases and J gave up 4 bases, with 17 bases separating them. CDR3 length equals 15 residues. The CDR3 loop reads CASSPGQPGSTEAFF. In DNA, the CDR3 is TGCGCCAGCAGCCCGGGTCAACCGGGGAGCACTGAAGCTTTCTTT.

V and J are TRBV19 and TRBJ2-6; the D is unclear. The CDR3 is 18 amino acids. Between the trimmed V and J ends, which lost 0 bases and 0 bases, there was a span of 12 bases. CDR1 is LNHDA and CDR2 is SQIVND in the germline V gene (reference sequence). The CDR3 coding sequence is TGTGCCAGTAGTATAGATCTAGTCAGGACCTCTGGGGCCAACGTCCTGACTTTC. It encodes CASSIDLVRTSGANVLTF.

The genes are TRBV7-9 and TRBJ2-3; 7 bases align to TRBD2. V shed 10 bases and J 6 bases; nucleotides not matched to a gene: 10. The CDR3 is made up of 13 amino acids. From germline, CDR1 is SEHNR and CDR2 FQNEAQ (reference sequence). The CDR3 loop is CAKGASGLDTQYF. The CDR3 DNA reads TGTGCCAAGGGTGCTAGCGGACTGGATACGCAGTATTTT.

The chain carries TRBV19 and TRBJ1-4; D is unresolved. Trimming left V 3 bases short and J 3 bases short, with 11 bases between. The CDR3 covers 15 residues. Germline V gene lookup returns CDR1 LNHDA and CDR2 SQIVND (reference sequence). The CDR3, as DNA: TGTGCCAGTAGTATGACACTCCACCCTAATGAAAAACTGTTTTTT. This translates into CASSMTLHPNEKLFF.